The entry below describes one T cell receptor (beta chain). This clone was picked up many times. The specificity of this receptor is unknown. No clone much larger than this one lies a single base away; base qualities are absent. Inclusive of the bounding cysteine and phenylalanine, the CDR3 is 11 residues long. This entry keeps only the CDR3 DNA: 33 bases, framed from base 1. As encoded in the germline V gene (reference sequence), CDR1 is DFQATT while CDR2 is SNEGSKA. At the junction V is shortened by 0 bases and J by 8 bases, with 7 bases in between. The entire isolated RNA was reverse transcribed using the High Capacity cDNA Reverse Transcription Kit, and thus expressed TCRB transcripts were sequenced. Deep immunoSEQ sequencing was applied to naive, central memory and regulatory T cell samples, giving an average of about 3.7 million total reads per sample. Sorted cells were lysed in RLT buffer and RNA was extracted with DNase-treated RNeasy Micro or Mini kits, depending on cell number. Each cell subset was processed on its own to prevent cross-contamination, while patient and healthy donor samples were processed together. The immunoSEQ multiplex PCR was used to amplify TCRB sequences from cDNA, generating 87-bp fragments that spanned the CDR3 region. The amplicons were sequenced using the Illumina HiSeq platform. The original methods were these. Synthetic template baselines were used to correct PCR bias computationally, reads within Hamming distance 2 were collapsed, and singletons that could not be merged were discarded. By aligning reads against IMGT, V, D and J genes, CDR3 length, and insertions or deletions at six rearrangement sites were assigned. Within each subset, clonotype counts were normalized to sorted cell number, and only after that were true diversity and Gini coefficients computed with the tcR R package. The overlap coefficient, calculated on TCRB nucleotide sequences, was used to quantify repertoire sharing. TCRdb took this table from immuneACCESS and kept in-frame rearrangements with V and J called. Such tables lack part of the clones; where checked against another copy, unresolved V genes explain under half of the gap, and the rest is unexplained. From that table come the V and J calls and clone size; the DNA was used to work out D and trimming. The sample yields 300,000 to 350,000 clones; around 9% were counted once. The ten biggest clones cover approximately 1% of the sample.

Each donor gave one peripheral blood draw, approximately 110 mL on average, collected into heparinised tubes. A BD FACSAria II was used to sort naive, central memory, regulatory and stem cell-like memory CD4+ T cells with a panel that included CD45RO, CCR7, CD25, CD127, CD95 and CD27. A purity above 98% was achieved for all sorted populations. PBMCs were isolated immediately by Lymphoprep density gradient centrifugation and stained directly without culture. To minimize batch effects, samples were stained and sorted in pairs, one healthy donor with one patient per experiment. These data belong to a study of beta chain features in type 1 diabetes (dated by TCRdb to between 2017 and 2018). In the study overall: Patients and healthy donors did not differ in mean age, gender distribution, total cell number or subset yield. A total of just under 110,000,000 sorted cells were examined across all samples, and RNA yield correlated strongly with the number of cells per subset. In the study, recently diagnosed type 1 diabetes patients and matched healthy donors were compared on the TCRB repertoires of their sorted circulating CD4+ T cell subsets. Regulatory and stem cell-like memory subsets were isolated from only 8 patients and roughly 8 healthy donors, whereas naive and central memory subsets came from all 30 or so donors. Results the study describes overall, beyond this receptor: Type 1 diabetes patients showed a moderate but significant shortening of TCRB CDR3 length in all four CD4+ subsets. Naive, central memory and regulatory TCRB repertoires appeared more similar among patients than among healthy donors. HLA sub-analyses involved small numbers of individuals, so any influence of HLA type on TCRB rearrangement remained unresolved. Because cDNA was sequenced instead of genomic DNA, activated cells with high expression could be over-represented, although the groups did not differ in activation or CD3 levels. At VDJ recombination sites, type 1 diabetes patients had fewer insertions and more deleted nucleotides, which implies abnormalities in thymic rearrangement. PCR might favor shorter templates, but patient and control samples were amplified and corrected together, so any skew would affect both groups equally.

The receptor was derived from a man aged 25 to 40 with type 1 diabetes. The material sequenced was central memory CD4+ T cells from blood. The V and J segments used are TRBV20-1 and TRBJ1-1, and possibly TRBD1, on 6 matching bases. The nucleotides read TGCAGTGCTAGAGAAGACAGGGAAGCTTTCTTT. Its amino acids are CSAREDREAFF.